The rows below give T cell receptor beta chains drawn from one sample of a study of blood T cell repertoires in COVID-19. Sequencing was performed with immunoSEQ multiplex PCR; in TCRdb, only in-frame clones are kept and a portion is missing. The table includes 400,000 to 550,000 clones, around 89% detected once. Specimen: peripheral blood. Source of these receptors: a woman in her twenties or thirties with acute or convalescent COVID-19. Both conserved end residues are part of each CDR3. A D gene is named only where the DNA matches it firmly. Not every row has a clone size; where given, it reads once, few, many or a size class.

TRBV5-4	-	-	TRBJ1-6	TGTGCCAGCAGCTTGGCTGGGAGTAGTGATTCACCCCTCCACTTT	CASSLAGSSDSPLHF
TRBV19	-	-	TRBJ2-5	TGTGCCAGTAGTATTGGGGGGTATATTGCGGGAGAGACCCAGTACTTC	CASSIGGYIAGETQYF
TRBV19	-	few	TRBJ1-2	TGTGCCAGTAGTATAGATACGGGAGTTCGGTATGGCTACACCTTC	CASSIDTGVRYGYTF
TRBV7-6	-	-	TRBJ2-6	TGTGCCAGCAGCTTGGTAGATCTGCCCTCCTCTGGGGCCAACGTCCTGACTTTC	CASSLVDLPSSGANVLTF
TRBV3-1/TRBV3-2	-	-	TRBJ1-1	TGTGCCAGCAGCCAAGTGGAGGGGACTGAAGCTTTCTTT	CASSQVEGTEAFF
TRBV2	-	-	TRBJ2-1	TGTGCCAGCAGTGAACTTTCGTCCAATGAGCAGTTCTTC	CASSELSSNEQFF
TRBV5-4	TRBD2	-	TRBJ2-1	TGTGCCAGCAGCTTGGGGGGACTAGGCAATGAGCAGTTCTTC	CASSLGGLGNEQFF
TRBV9	-	-	TRBJ1-1	TGTGCCAGCAGCGTAGTGACCCCGGGGAACACTGAAGCTTTCTTT	CASSVVTPGNTEAFF
TRBV5-1	-	-	TRBJ2-1	TGCGCCAGCAGTCCCGGGACACTAGATAACAATGAGCAGTTCTTC	CASSPGTLDNNEQFF
TRBV5-6	TRBD1	-	TRBJ1-6	TGTGCCAGCAGCGATAAGGACAGGGACCCCTGGGATTCACCCCTCCACTTT	CASSDKDRDPWDSPLHF
TRBV7-9	-	-	TRBJ1-2	TGTGCCAGCAGCTTACACGGAGAATTTTCCGGCTACACCTTC	CASSLHGEFSGYTF
TRBV7-8	TRBD2	-	TRBJ2-7	TGTGCCAGCAGCTTAGAATCGACTAGCGGTTCCTACGAGCAGTACTTC	CASSLESTSGSYEQYF
TRBV20-1	TRBD2	once	TRBJ2-3	TGCAGTGCTAGTAGCCGGGACTACTCACCCACAGATACGCAGTATTTT	CSASSRDYSPTDTQYF
TRBV3-1/TRBV3-2	TRBD1	once	TRBJ2-4	TGTGCCAGCAGCCTCCGGACAGGGAAGGAAAACATTCAGTACTTC	CASSLRTGKENIQYF
TRBV10-3	-	-	TRBJ2-1	TGTGCCATCAGTGAGTCCGTTCTAAATGAGCAGTTCTTC	CAISESVLNEQFF
TRBV30	TRBD2	-	TRBJ2-7	TGTGCCTGGAGTGTAAAGCAAGCGGGGAGCTACGAGCAGTACTTC	CAWSVKQAGSYEQYF
TRBV12-3/TRBV12-4	TRBD2	once	TRBJ2-7	TGTGCCAGCAGTTTGCTAGCGGGGCACGAGCAGTACTTC	CASSLLAGHEQYF
TRBV2	-	-	TRBJ1-6	TGTGCCAGCATCCTACAGGGAAGTAATTCACCCCTCCACTTT	CASILQGSNSPLHF
TRBV6-5	-	-	TRBJ2-5	TGTGCCAGCAGTTACTCGCCGGGACAAGAGACCCAGTACTTC	CASSYSPGQETQYF
TRBV12-5	TRBD1	-	TRBJ2-5	TGTGCTAGTGGTTTGGTAATTTGGGACAGGGCATATGAGACCCAGTACTTC	CASGLVIWDRAYETQYF
TRBV30	-	-	TRBJ1-5	TGTGCCTGGAGTCAGGGTTCGGTCAATCAGCCCCAGCATTTT	CAWSQGSVNQPQHF
TRBV13	TRBD2	-	TRBJ2-2	TGTGCCAGCAGCTTGGTTGGACTAGCGGGGAGAGGGGAGCTGTTTTTT	CASSLVGLAGRGELFF
TRBV28	-	-	TRBJ1-1	TGTGCCAGCAGTTTATGGGATCAGGGTAACACTGAAGCTTTCTTT	CASSLWDQGNTEAFF
TRBV4-1	-	once	TRBJ2-1	TGCGCCAGCAGCCACAATACAGGACCCAATGAGCAGTTCTTC	CASSHNTGPNEQFF
TRBV12-3/TRBV12-4	TRBD2	-	TRBJ2-1	TGTGCCAGCAGAAATCTAGCGGAGGGTGAGCAGTTCTTC	CASRNLAEGEQFF
TRBV2	-	-	TRBJ2-2	TGTGCCAGCTCGGGACTCCTGAACACCGGGGAGCTGTTTTTT	CASSGLLNTGELFF
TRBV24-1	TRBD1	-	TRBJ1-1	TGTGCCACCAGTGATGCCCGGGGACAGGGATTCCCGAAAGCTTTCTTT	CATSDARGQGFPKAFF
TRBV6-5	-	-	TRBJ1-6	TGTGCCAGCAGGACAGGAACAATTATAAATTCACCCCTCCACTTT	CASRTGTIINSPLHF
TRBV3-1/TRBV3-2	TRBD1	-	TRBJ2-1	TGTGCCAGCAGCGCCCGGGACAGGGGCCACAATGAGCAGTTCTTC	CASSARDRGHNEQFF
TRBV19	-	once	TRBJ1-6	TGTGCCAGGGGCGAAGGCGGGCCTCAAAGGACACCCCTCCACTTT	CARGEGGPQRTPLHF
TRBV19	-	-	TRBJ1-6	TGTGCCAGTAGCCTGAACACAGGGACCCCACCCCTCCACTTT	CASSLNTGTPPLHF
TRBV2	TRBD1	-	TRBJ2-2	TGTGCCAGCAGTTATTTGACAGGGCGGACCGGGGAGCTGTTTTTT	CASSYLTGRTGELFF
TRBV5-4	-	-	TRBJ2-1	TGTGCCAGCAGCTTAGACCAGGCCCACTACAATGAGCAGTTCTTC	CASSLDQAHYNEQFF
TRBV5-5	-	-	TRBJ2-7	TGTGCCAGCAGCTCCGGCCAGGCTGGAAACGAGCAGTACTTC	CASSSGQAGNEQYF
TRBV6-4	-	-	TRBJ2-1	TGTGCCAGCAGTGACGGCTTCCCCTACAATGAGCAGTTCTTC	CASSDGFPYNEQFF
TRBV10-3	-	-	TRBJ1-3	TGTGCCATCACCAATCGAGGGACTGGAAACACCATATATTTT	CAITNRGTGNTIYF